This TCR beta chain is from a study of T cell repertoires in cytomegalovirus infection. Across the whole study: Public signatures in TCR beta pointed to CMV infection and matching HLA type.

TCRdb reanalysed the reads using MiXCR and keeps one entry per CDR3 protein. This table has 600,000 to 800,000 distinct CDR3 sequences, 20% to 25% appearing once. Per germline, CDR1 SGHDN and CDR2 FVKESK. The CDR3 length is 14 residues. The ends were cut back, 3 bases at V and 6 bases at J, with 14 bases in the middle. The sequence derives from a human donor in good health (CMV status not recorded). Some clones in this sample may be carry-over from other donors' samples. This chain links TRBV14 with TRBJ1-2; D remains ambiguous. The sample was CD8+ T cells from PBMCs. The CDR3, as DNA: TGTGCCAGCAGCCACGTGCCCAGACCCGATGGCTACACCTTC. It specifies CASSHVPRPDGYTF. The full variable domain, its missing parts supplied by reference TRBV14 and TRBJ1-2, is EAGVTQFPSHSVIEKGQTVTLRCDPISGHDNLYWYRRVMGKEIKFLLHFVKESKQDESGMPNNRFLAERTGGTYSTLKVQPAELEDSGVYFCASSHVPRPDGYTFGSGTRLTVV.